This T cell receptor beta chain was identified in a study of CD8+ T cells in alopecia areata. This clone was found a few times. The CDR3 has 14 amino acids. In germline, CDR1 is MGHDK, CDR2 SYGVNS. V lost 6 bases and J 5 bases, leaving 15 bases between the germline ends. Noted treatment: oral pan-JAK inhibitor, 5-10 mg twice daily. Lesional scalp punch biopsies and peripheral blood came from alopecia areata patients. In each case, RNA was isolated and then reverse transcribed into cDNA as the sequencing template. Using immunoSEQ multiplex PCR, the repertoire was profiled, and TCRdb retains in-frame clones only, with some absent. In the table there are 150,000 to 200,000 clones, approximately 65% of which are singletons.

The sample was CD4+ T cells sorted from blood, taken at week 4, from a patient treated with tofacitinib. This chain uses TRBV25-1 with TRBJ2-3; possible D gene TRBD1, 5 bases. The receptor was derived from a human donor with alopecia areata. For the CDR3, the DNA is TGTGCCAGCAGGAGAACAGGATCAGAAGATACGCAGTATTTT. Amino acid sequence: CASRRTGSEDTQYF.